Below are 20 T cell receptor beta chains sequenced from a single sample in a study of cytomegalovirus exposure and HLA in healthy donors. The study ran its PCR with 60 Vbeta and 13 Jbeta primers. Produced via immunoSEQ multiplex PCR; TCRdb's table is partial and in-frame only. Counted here are roughly 140,000 clones, around 80% occurring once; the ten biggest clones make up 4.5%. Sequenced sample: PBMCs. Receptors originate from a middle-aged man in good health and CMV-seronegative.

The sample holds one count of this clone. V is TRBV27 and J is TRBJ2-3; 9 nucleotides match TRBD1. V trimming: 3 bases; J trimming: 3 bases; junction bases outside the gene matches: 4. The germline V gene has CDR1 MNHEY and CDR2 SMNVEV (reference sequence). The CDR3 sequence is 15 residues long. Here the CDR3 reads CASSFIGQGTDTQYF. The CDR3 DNA reads as TGTGCCAGCAGTTTTATAGGACAGGGGACAGATACGCAGTATTTT.

The genes are TRBV7-9 and TRBJ1-4; perhaps TRBD1 as D (6 bases). Germline loops: CDR1 SEHNR, CDR2 FQNEAQ (reference sequence). The V gene lost 4 bases and the J gene lost 4 bases, with 13 bases spanning the gap. CDR3 length equals 15 residues. CDR3 in DNA: TGTGCCAGCAGCTCCGACAGGCGATTTAATGAAAAACTGTTTTTT. Translating gives CASSSDRRFNEKLFF.

CDR3 sequence reads: CASSDVGTSNGEQFF. CDR3 DNA sequence: TGTGCCAGCAGCGACGTCGGGACTAGCAACGGTGAGCAGTTCTTC. This chain connects TRBV9 to TRBJ2-1; 9 bases are shared with TRBD2. The CDR3 extends over 15 amino acids. J gave up 9 bases and V 3 bases, and 10 bases lay outside the gene matches. Germline lookup yields CDR1 SGDLS and CDR2 YYNGEE.

V and J are TRBV9 and TRBJ2-6; TRBD1 matches at 9 bases. J lost 1 base, V lost 2 bases, and 7 bases had no gene match. Germline V CDR1 and CDR2: SGDLS, YYNGEE. The CDR3 consists of 18 residues. The CDR3 spells CASSVGTGPRSGANVLTF. CDR3 nucleotide sequence: TGTGCCAGCAGCGTGGGGACAGGGCCTCGTTCTGGGGCCAACGTCCTGACTTTC.

The chain is built from TRBV7-6 and TRBJ1-3; the match to TRBD1 covers 10 bases. Germline V gene data show CDR1 as SGHVS and CDR2 as FNYEAQ. Trimming took 1 base from V and 7 from J; bases not matched to a gene: 4. This CDR3 has 15 amino acids. DNA for the CDR3: TGTGCCAGCAGCTTAGGGGGACAGGGGATTAACACCATATATTTT. Translation gives CASSLGGQGINTIYF.

This chain connects TRBV9 to TRBJ1-6, with 7 bases fitting TRBD1. V was pared by 2 bases and J by 9 bases, with 14 bases of the junction left unmatched. Germline CDR1 and CDR2: SGDLS and YYNGEE. This CDR3 has 17 residues. Here the CDR3 reads CASSVALAGTETSPLHF. CDR3 nucleotide sequence: TGTGCCAGCAGCGTCGCCCTTGCCGGGACAGAAACTTCACCCCTCCACTTT.

The chain joins TRBV5-1 to TRBJ1-3; tentatively, D is TRBD1 (6 bases). CDR3 length equals 17 residues. V lost 4 bases to trimming and J lost 3 bases, with 20 bases between them. Germline values: CDR1 SGHRS, CDR2 YFSETQ. For the CDR3, the DNA is TGCGCCAGCAGCCTGGGGGGACAAAGTCTTGGTGGAAACACCATATATTTT. It yields the protein CASSLGGQSLGGNTIYF. Variable domain in full (rest from reference TRBV5-1 and TRBJ1-3): KAGVTQTPRYLIKTRGQQVTLSCSPISGHRSVSWYQQTPGQGLQFLFEYFSETQRNKGNFPGRFSGRQFSNSRSEMNVSTLELGDSALYLCASSLGGQSLGGNTIYFGEGSWLTVV.

The chain carries TRBV19 and TRBJ1-5; perhaps TRBD1 as D (6 bases). Germline values: CDR1 LNHDA, CDR2 SQIVND (reference sequence). CDR3 length: 15 amino acids. The V end was cut by 0 bases, the J end by 3 bases, with 9 bases between. CDR3 loop: CASSIDRGNNQPQHF. CDR3 nucleotide sequence: TGTGCCAGTAGTATAGATAGGGGGAACAATCAGCCCCAGCATTTT. Together with reference TRBV19 and TRBJ1-5, the CDR3 gives the full variable domain: DGGITQSPKYLFRKEGQNVTLSCEQNLNHDAMYWYRQDPGQGLRLIYYSQIVNDFQKGDIAEGYSVSREKKESFPLTVTSAQKNPTAFYLCASSIDRGNNQPQHFGDGTRLSIL.

This chain links TRBV10-3 with TRBJ2-7; the match to TRBD1 covers 10 bases. The CDR3 covers 15 residues. Germline assignment: CDR1 ENHRY and CDR2 SYGVKD. V lost 2 bases, J lost 5 bases, and 6 bases stayed unmatched. The CDR3 bases are TGTGCCATCAGTGAGGGGACAGGGGTAAAAGACGAGCAGTACTTC. Protein sequence: CAISEGTGVKDEQYF.

The chain recombines TRBV5-7 with TRBJ2-7, with 8 bases fitting TRBD1. TRBV5-7 is designated an ORF whose function remains uncertain. CDR3 length: 18 amino acids. Trimming removed 4 bases from V and 6 bases from J; junction bases left unmatched: 21. In nucleotides, the CDR3 is TGTGCCAGCAGCCTTCTATTAGGTGGGGGACAGGACCCTCTCGAGCAGTACTTC. Residues: CASSLLLGGGQDPLEQYF.

This chain connects TRBV6-5 to TRBJ2-3, with 8 bases aligning to TRBD1. The germline CDR1 and CDR2 sequences are MNHEY and SVGAGI. The trim removed 6 bases at V and 2 bases at J, leaving 4 bases unmatched. This CDR3 contains 14 residues. The CDR3: CASRRQGITDTQYF. The CDR3 nucleotides read TGTGCCAGCAGAAGACAGGGGATCACAGATACGCAGTATTTT.

The chain recombines TRBV10-1 with TRBJ2-1, with 13 bases aligning to TRBD2. The CDR3 runs to 18 residues. The ends lost 4 bases at V and 0 bases at J; junction bases unmatched: 6. Germline CDR1 and CDR2: WNHNN and SYGVQD (reference sequence). CDR3 coding DNA: TGCGCCAGCAGTGGTTTGACTAGCGGGGGGCTCTCCTACAATGAGCAGTTCTTC. Amino acids: CASSGLTSGGLSYNEQFF.

V gene TRBV4-1 combines with J gene TRBJ2-4; D gene unclear. The V end was cut by 4 bases, the J end by 6 bases, with 10 bases between. CDR3 length: 13 residues. Germline V lookup: CDR1 MGHRA, CDR2 YSYEKL. Here the CDR3 DNA reads TGCGCCAGCAGCCCCCAATCGGGAAACATTCAGTACTTC. Its protein product is CASSPQSGNIQYF.

The rearrangement links TRBV27 to TRBJ2-5; TRBD2 is a possible D gene (6 bases). The CDR3 has 15 residues. Germline CDR1 reads MNHEY; CDR2 reads SMNVEV (reference sequence). Trimming removed 6 bases from V and 7 bases from J, with 21 bases in between. CDR3: CASSLSGRPEGTQYF. CDR3 nucleotide sequence: TGTGCCAGCAGCCTAAGTGGACGGCCGGAGGGGACCCAGTACTTC.

The chain couples TRBV25-1 to TRBJ2-7, with 9 positions matching TRBD1. In germline, CDR1 is MGHDK, CDR2 SYGVNS. V was clipped by 3 bases and J by 2 bases; unmatched bases: 2. The CDR3 has 14 residues. The CDR3 DNA follows: TGTGCCAGCAGTGAGGACAGGGGCCCCTACGAGCAGTACTTC. Its translation: CASSEDRGPYEQYF.

V is TRBV7-2 and J is TRBJ1-1, with a possible D match to TRBD1 (6 bases). Germline lookup yields CDR1 SGHTA and CDR2 FQGNSA. V dropped 5 bases and J dropped 0 bases, with 16 bases sitting between them. CDR3 size: 16 residues. DNA for the CDR3: TGTGCCAGCAGCACTGGGACATTTAGATTGAACACTGAAGCTTTCTTT. Its translation is CASSTGTFRLNTEAFF.

This clone was observed a handful of times. Here the CDR3 reads CASSLDGQGARTGELFF. CDR3 DNA: TGTGCCAGCAGCTTGGATGGACAGGGGGCGCGCACCGGGGAGCTGTTTTTT. The chain uses TRBV7-7 and TRBJ2-2, with 11 bases fitting TRBD1. This CDR3 contains 17 residues. Germline V gene data show CDR1 as SSHAT and CDR2 as FNYEAQ (reference sequence). Trimming removed 3 bases from V and 4 bases from J; junction bases left unmatched: 7.

This clone has more than one count but fewer than ten. This chain connects TRBV14 to TRBJ1-1; no clear D gene. Germline V gene data show CDR1 as SGHDN and CDR2 as FVKESK. Trimming shortened V by 5 bases and J by 1 base, and 8 bases separated the two germline ends. CDR3 length: 13 amino acids. The CDR3 protein is CASSSVWNTEAFF. The DNA of the CDR3 is TGTGCCAGCAGCTCGGTATGGAACACTGAAGCTTTCTTT.

The rearrangement links TRBV19 to TRBJ1-1; D might be TRBD1 (6 bases). The germline V gene has CDR1 LNHDA and CDR2 SQIVND (reference sequence). This CDR3 spans 13 amino acids. V dropped 4 bases and J dropped 5 bases, with 11 bases sitting between them. The DNA for the CDR3 is TGTGCCAGTAGTACCCTCCAGGGGACTGAAGCTTTCTTT. Its protein product is CASSTLQGTEAFF.

As concerns this clone: The sample holds other DNA sequences that translate to the same CDR3. The chain uses TRBV7-2 and TRBJ2-7, with 12 positions matching TRBD1. The CDR3 covers 14 residues. CDR1 and CDR2 (germline): SGHTA, FQGNSA. J was trimmed by 4 bases and V by 5 bases; bases with no gene match: 3. The DNA for the CDR3 is TGTGCCAGCAGCAGGGACAGGGGGCCATACGAGCAGTACTTC. This gives the protein CASSRDRGPYEQYF.